The text below deals with one T cell receptor (beta chain). Its specificity is unknown. The germline V gene encodes CDR1 SGHDT and CDR2 YYEEEE. The CDR3 has 14 amino acids. V lost 4 bases, J lost 2 bases, and 13 bases lay in between. The data are from a study of T cell responses to AZD1222 COVID-19 vaccine. Background on the study: Some second doses came at about 4 weeks and others at about 12 weeks; these were pooled. Broader study findings: Among the donors, most were white British and more were female, and clonal diversity was possibly underestimated. Spike-specific TCR breadth and depth were elevated following two AZD1222 doses. Only a handful of individuals given AZD1222 were seropositive at baseline.

Sequencing used immunoSEQ multiplex PCR; TCRdb keeps in-frame clones, though not all of them. Among roughly 100,000 clones listed, approximately 90% were seen once. Here the sequenced sample was peripheral blood, taken on day 0 of AZD1222 vaccination. V gene TRBV5-6 combines with J gene TRBJ2-7, with D tentatively TRBD1 (6 bases). The TCR originated in an adult in good health. The CDR3 spells CASSRRTVTYEQYF. The CDR3 region has the DNA TGTGCCAGCAGCCGCAGGACAGTAACCTACGAGCAGTACTTC.